The next 20 T cell receptor beta chains were all read from a single sample in a study of cytomegalovirus exposure and HLA in healthy donors. The PCR used 60 Vbeta and 13 Jbeta primers. The table came from immunoSEQ multiplex PCR; TCRdb's copy has only in-frame clones and leaves some out. The sample includes 130,000 to 150,000 clones, approximately 70% of them seen just once. Sample: PBMCs. The receptor set was obtained from a woman aged 18-29 years in good health and CMV-seronegative.

This chain uses TRBV6-5 with TRBJ1-1; D gene unclear. Germline loops: CDR1 MNHEY, CDR2 SVGAGI. With 2 bases removed from V and 0 bases from J, the gap between germline ends came to 7 bases. There are 14 residues in the CDR3. The DNA of the CDR3 is TGTGCCAGCAGTTACGGGCGCATGAACACTGAAGCTTTCTTT. Protein: CASSYGRMNTEAFF.

This clone is a singleton in its sample. This chain connects TRBV5-1 to TRBJ2-1; TRBD1 agrees at 10 bases. Germline-derived CDR1 and CDR2 are SGHRS and YFSETQ. The CDR3 length is 16 residues. V lost 0 bases, J lost 6 bases, and 6 bases stayed unmatched. The DNA of the CDR3 is TGCGCCAGCAGCTTGGGGACAGGGGGTTTTGGCAATGAGCAGTTCTTC. Its translation: CASSLGTGGFGNEQFF. The full variable domain, in which reference TRBV5-1 and TRBJ2-1 provide the parts outside the CDR3, is KAGVTQTPRYLIKTRGQQVTLSCSPISGHRSVSWYQQTPGQGLQFLFEYFSETQRNKGNFPGRFSGRQFSNSRSEMNVSTLELGDSALYLCASSLGTGGFGNEQFFGPGTRLTVL.

The chain combines TRBV28 with TRBJ2-3; no clear D gene. The CDR3 totals 10 residues. Germline CDR1 MDHEN, CDR2 SYDVKM. Trimming removed 8 bases at V and 5 bases at J, with 5 bases between. CDR3 region: CASGRDTQYF. CDR3 in DNA: TGTGCCAGCGGTAGAGATACGCAGTATTTT.

This CDR3 reads CAWSQPGQGYNSPLHF. In DNA form, the CDR3 reads TGTGCCTGGAGCCAACCGGGACAGGGATATAATTCACCCCTCCACTTT. The chain is built from TRBV30 and TRBJ1-6, with 9 bases identical to TRBD1. This CDR3 has 16 residues. Germline V gene sequence: CDR1 GTSNPN, CDR2 SVGIG (reference sequence). V shed 3 bases, J shed 4 bases, and the junction held 7 bases outside the gene matches.

The genes are TRBV27 and TRBJ1-1; 8 bases map to TRBD1. With V trimmed by 4 bases and J by 1 base, 2 bases remained unmatched. Germline-derived CDR1 and CDR2 are MNHEY and SMNVEV (reference sequence). This CDR3 spans 14 amino acids. As DNA, the CDR3 is TGTGCCAGCAGTTCGGACAGGGCGAACACTGAAGCTTTCTTT. Translation gives CASSSDRANTEAFF.

The rearrangement uses TRBV11-2 and TRBJ2-1; TRBD1 matches 9 bases. The CDR3 totals 14 residues. The V and J ends lost 7 bases and 6 bases, in that order; junction bases with no gene match: 7. The germline V gene has CDR1 SGHAT and CDR2 FQNNGV. CDR3 amino acids: CASTPGQGGNEQFF. In DNA, the CDR3 is TGTGCCAGCACCCCGGGACAGGGCGGCAATGAGCAGTTCTTC.

The chain has TRBV2 and TRBJ2-7; a weak D match, TRBD1 (5 bases). The CDR3 totals 13 residues. V lost 3 bases and J 2 bases, leaving 8 bases between the germline ends. Germline assignment: CDR1 SNHLY and CDR2 FYNNEI. CDR3 nucleotides: TGTGCCAGCAGTGAGACAGAAGCCTACGAGCAGTACGTC. Translated, it gives CASSETEAYEQYV.

V is TRBV7-8 and J is TRBJ2-1, with TRBD2 identical over 11 bases. Germline CDR1 SGHVS, CDR2 FQNEAQ. The CDR3 extends over 15 amino acids. The trim removed 1 base at V and 7 bases at J, leaving 3 bases unmatched. Here the CDR3 reads CASSLELAGVNEQFF. Written as DNA, the CDR3 is TGTGCCAGCAGCTTAGAACTAGCGGGGGTTAATGAGCAGTTCTTC.

The chain links TRBV4-1 to TRBJ1-2; 9 bases align to TRBD1. The V gene end was trimmed by 3 bases and the J gene end by 5 bases; junction bases not matched to a gene: 10. Germline-derived CDR1 and CDR2 are MGHRA and YSYEKL. The CDR3 runs 16 residues. The CDR3 loop reads CASSQGGTGKFYGYTF. CDR3 DNA sequence: TGCGCCAGCAGCCAGGGCGGGACAGGGAAATTTTATGGCTACACCTTC.

This rearrangement joins TRBV28 to TRBJ1-5; D remains unclear. The germline V gene has CDR1 MDHEN and CDR2 SYDVKM. The V gene lost 2 bases and the J gene lost 7 bases, with 9 bases spanning the gap. CDR3 length: 13 residues. The CDR3 DNA is TGTGCCAGCAGTTTACGGGGAGGGCAGCCCCAGCATTTT. Translating it yields CASSLRGGQPQHF.

This clone was observed a handful of times. The rearrangement uses TRBV27 and TRBJ2-1; TRBD2 aligns across 16 bases. Losses at the gene ends were 6 bases for V and 2 bases for J; bases not matched to a gene: 7. The CDR3 contains 18 residues. Germline values: CDR1 MNHEY, CDR2 SMNVEV (reference sequence). The CDR3 sequence: CASRRGTSGRAPYNEQFF. For the CDR3, the DNA is TGTGCCAGCAGGAGAGGGACTAGCGGGAGGGCCCCCTACAATGAGCAGTTCTTC.

The table lists this clone with a few counts. The rearrangement links TRBV7-2 to TRBJ1-2; D gene unclear. V dropped 4 bases and J dropped 3 bases, with 6 bases sitting between them. The CDR3 contains 12 residues. Germline assignment: CDR1 SGHTA and CDR2 FQGNSA. This chain's CDR3 is CASSYEDYGYTF. CDR3 coding DNA: TGTGCCAGCAGCTACGAGGACTATGGCTACACCTTC.

The V and J genes are TRBV9 and TRBJ1-3; D gene ambiguous. The CDR3 is made up of 14 amino acids. V lost 0 bases and J 0 bases, leaving 4 bases between the germline ends. Germline V gene lookup returns CDR1 SGDLS and CDR2 YYNGEE. For the CDR3, the DNA is TGTGCCAGCAGCGTAGAAGCCTCTGGAAACACCATATATTTT. Amino acids: CASSVEASGNTIYF.

The chain is built from TRBV2 and TRBJ1-2; no clear D. Trimming cost V 4 bases and J 2 bases, with 14 bases left between them. Per the germline V gene, CDR1 is SNHLY and CDR2 is FYNNEI. The length of the CDR3 is 15 residues. CDR3 residues: CASSVSQARNYGYTF. The CDR3, as DNA: TGTGCCAGCAGTGTAAGCCAGGCCAGGAACTATGGCTACACCTTC.

The chain is built from TRBV4-3 and TRBJ2-3; 8 bases agree with TRBD2. The ends lost 4 bases at V and 5 bases at J; junction bases unmatched: 11. Germline assignment: CDR1 LGHNA and CDR2 YSLEER. There are 16 residues in the CDR3. The CDR3 loop reads CASSPRGSGVRDTQYF. The CDR3 DNA follows: TGCGCCAGCAGCCCCCGAGGTAGCGGGGTAAGAGATACGCAGTATTTT.

The gene calls are TRBV5-1 and TRBJ2-2; D is unclear. CDR1 SGHRS and CDR2 YFSETQ come from the germline V gene. This CDR3 has 14 amino acids. Trimming took off 5 bases at V and 7 bases at J, with 15 bases between the two ends. CDR3 nucleotide sequence: TGCGCCAGCAGGGAGACCCCTATAAACGGGGAGCTGTTTTTT. Translating gives CASRETPINGELFF.

The rearrangement uses TRBV2 and TRBJ1-6; perhaps TRBD1 as D (6 bases). V was pared by 6 bases and J by 8 bases, with 17 bases between. This CDR3 contains 15 residues. From germline, CDR1 is SNHLY and CDR2 FYNNEI. As DNA, the CDR3 is TGTGCCAGCAGCCCTAGGACTTCAGGGGATTCACCCCTCCACTTT. It codes for CASSPRTSGDSPLHF.

This clone was observed a single time. This sequence joins TRBV19 and TRBJ1-2; 10 bases agree with TRBD1. V lost 4 bases to trimming and J lost 1 base; unmatched junction nucleotides: 6. This CDR3 comprises 16 residues. CDR1 is LNHDA, CDR2 SQIVND, per germline (reference sequence). CDR3 in DNA: TGTGCCAGTAGTAGGACAGGGGGACTTGGTAACTATGGCTACACCTTC. Translated: CASSRTGGLGNYGYTF.

The chain couples TRBV7-9 to TRBJ1-2; TRBD1 aligns across 7 bases. The CDR3 consists of 13 residues. Germline loops: CDR1 SEHNR, CDR2 FQNEAQ (reference sequence). Trimming removed 5 bases from V and 3 bases from J; junction bases left unmatched: 3. CDR3 loop: CASSEQGYYGYTF. CDR3 bases: TGTGCCAGCAGCGAACAGGGGTACTATGGCTACACCTTC.

The chain links TRBV27 to TRBJ2-5, with TRBD1 matching over 7 bases. In germline, CDR1 is MNHEY, CDR2 SMNVEV (reference sequence). V dropped 4 bases and J dropped 0; count of bases not matched to a gene: 11. This CDR3 region has 17 residues. The DNA of the CDR3 is TGTGCCAGCAGTTCCATAGGGATAGGGACAGACCAAGAGACCCAGTACTTC. This encodes CASSSIGIGTDQETQYF.